Following are 10 T cell receptor beta chains from one sample sequenced in a study of OX40 agonist ivuxolimab in advanced cancers. Repertoires were generated with immunoSEQ multiplex PCR, while TCRdb's copy carries only in-frame clones and drops some. The repertoire holds about 58,000 clones, with 65% to 85% as singletons. This material consisted of CD4+ or CD8+ T cells sorted from blood, taken in a trial of the OX40 agonist ivuxolimab. The receptor source for this set is an adult with an advanced solid tumor such as melanoma, head and neck, liver or kidney cancer.

The CDR3 loop is CSVLAGQGANVLTF. CDR3 sequence (DNA): TGCAGCGTTCTAGCGGGGCAGGGGGCCAACGTCCTGACTTTC. This chain uses TRBV29-1 with TRBJ2-6; TRBD2 aligns across 9 bases. The ends lost 5 bases at V and 4 bases at J; junction bases unmatched: 3. This CDR3 contains 14 residues. Per germline, CDR1 SQVTM and CDR2 ANQGSEA.

This chain's CDR3 is CASSWPGQVNQPQHF. DNA of the CDR3: TGTGCCAGCAGCTGGCCGGGACAGGTCAATCAGCCCCAGCATTTT. This chain uses TRBV5-8 with TRBJ1-5, with 8 bases aligning to TRBD1. V dropped 3 bases and J dropped 3; count of bases not matched to a gene: 5. The CDR3 consists of 15 residues. Per germline, CDR1 SGHTS and CDR2 YDEGEE.

The CDR3 reads CASSNDHTEAFF. The CDR3 coding sequence is TGTGCCAGCAGCAACGATCACACTGAAGCTTTCTTT. The chain has TRBV11-3 and TRBJ1-1, with D uncertain. V lost 5 bases, J lost 3 bases, and 7 bases lay in between. Germline assignment: CDR1 SGHNT and CDR2 YENEEA. The CDR3 is made up of 12 amino acids.

The CDR3 DNA reads as TGTGCCAGCAGTTACTCGTATTCAGCGGGCGACTACGAGCAGTACTTC. It encodes CASSYSYSAGDYEQYF. The V and J genes are TRBV6-6 and TRBJ2-5, with D possibly matching TRBD2 (6 bases). The J call may not be correct, given that the DNA end is closer to TRBJ2-7. The germline CDR1 and CDR2 sequences are MNHNY and SVGAGI (reference sequence). This CDR3 has 16 amino acids.

V and J are TRBV2 and TRBJ2-2; D may be TRBD1 or TRBD2 (5 bases each). The germline V and J ends were trimmed by 4 bases and 9 bases, with 12 bases remaining between them. The CDR3 is 13 residues long. In germline, CDR1 is SNHLY, CDR2 FYNNEI. The CDR3 is CASSGQGDRELFF. The CDR3 nucleotides are TGTGCCAGCAGTGGGCAGGGAGACCGGGAGCTGTTTTTT.

The rearrangement uses TRBV4-2 and TRBJ1-2, with D hard to call. V lost 4 bases, J lost 6 bases, and 18 bases lay in between. The CDR3 extends over 15 amino acids. CDR1 LGHNA and CDR2 YNFKEQ come from the germline V gene. The CDR3 protein is CASSPTTRALNGYTF. Written as DNA, the CDR3 is TGTGCCAGCAGCCCTACAACAAGGGCGTTGAATGGCTACACCTTC.

The chain couples TRBV5-4 to TRBJ1-2, with TRBD1 matching 8 bases. V shed 5 bases and J 5 bases; nucleotides not matched to a gene: 11. This CDR3 is 15 amino acids long. Germline V lookup: CDR1 SGHNT, CDR2 YYREEE (reference sequence). For the CDR3, the DNA is TGTGCCAGCAGACCCATTGACAGGGGCGAATATGGCTACACCTTC. This encodes CASRPIDRGEYGYTF.

The chain uses TRBV19 and TRBJ2-1; 10 bases line up with TRBD1. Trimming at V came to 5 bases and at J to 10 bases, leaving 5 bases not matched to a gene. Germline-derived CDR1 and CDR2 are LNHDA and SQIVND (reference sequence). The CDR3 is made up of 13 amino acids. CDR3 amino acids: CASSPTGGGEQFF. CDR3 DNA sequence: TGTGCCAGTAGTCCGACAGGGGGCGGCGAGCAGTTCTTC.

The chain couples TRBV5-6 to TRBJ1-3; no reliable D call. CDR1 and CDR2 (germline): SGHDT, YYEEEE. Trimming pared 0 bases from V and 3 bases from J, leaving 7 bases between. This CDR3 is 14 amino acids long. For the CDR3, the DNA is TGTGCCAGCAGCTTGGACCGGTTTGGAAACACCATATATTTT. This sequence encodes CASSLDRFGNTIYF.

V and J are TRBV7-9 and TRBJ1-4, with TRBD1 as a possible D gene (5 bases). The CDR3 contains 14 residues. Germline lookup yields CDR1 SEHNR and CDR2 FQNEAQ (reference sequence). Trimming stripped 11 bases from V and 3 bases from J, with 16 bases between. In DNA form, the CDR3 reads TGTGCCCTTAACTCCGGGACGGCTAATGAAAAACTGTTTTTT. Its translation: CALNSGTANEKLFF.